The 24 T cell receptor beta chains below all came from one sample that was sequenced in a study of Tregs in tolerant kidney transplant recipients. Mixed chimerism was transient after nonmyeloablative marrow transplants from related graft donors. The data were produced by immunoSEQ multiplex PCR, yet TCRdb's version contains in-frame clones alone and is incomplete. Of tens of thousands of clones in the sample, over 85% were seen once. Sequences were derived from CD4+ T cells from blood (PBMCs), sampled 12 months after the transplant. Every receptor here comes from a human patient who received a combined kidney and bone marrow transplant. Some T cells may possibly be graft donor cells.

V is TRBV4-3 and J is TRBJ2-7; the match to TRBD2 covers 9 bases. J was trimmed by 6 bases and V by 4 bases; bases with no gene match: 7. The CDR3 runs to 14 residues. CDR1 LGHNA and CDR2 YSLEER come from the germline V gene. DNA of the CDR3: TGCGCCAGCAGCCCTGCTAGCGGGGTTGTCGAGCAGTACTTC. This encodes CASSPASGVVEQYF.

This chain links TRBV5-5 with TRBJ2-7, with D possibly TRBD2 on 6 matching bases. CDR1 and CDR2 from the germline V gene are SGHKS and YYEKEE (reference sequence). The CDR3 contains 18 residues. Between the trimmed V and J ends, which lost 2 bases and 2 bases, there was a span of 23 bases. The CDR3 region is CASSFYAGRPRGTYEQYF. The CDR3 nucleotides read TGTGCCAGCAGCTTTTACGCTGGGAGACCCCGGGGGACCTACGAGCAGTACTTC. Full variable domain (missing parts from reference TRBV5-5 and TRBJ2-7): DAGVTQSPTHLIKTRGQQVTLRCSPISGHKSVSWYQQVLGQGPQFIFQYYEKEERGRGNFPDRFSARQFPNYSSELNVNALLLGDSALYLCASSFYAGRPRGTYEQYFGPGTRLTVT.

V is TRBV28 and J is TRBJ1-6, with 8 nucleotides matching TRBD1. The CDR3 loop spans 14 amino acids. Trimming cost V 7 bases and J 9 bases; bases outside gene matches: 8. CDR1 MDHEN and CDR2 SYDVKM come from the germline V gene. Here the CDR3 DNA reads TGTGCCAGCACCCTAGACAGGGGCGGTTCACCCCTCCACTTT. Protein product: CASTLDRGGSPLHF.

The chain employs TRBV11-2 and TRBJ2-5; D gene uncertain. Trimming took 6 bases from V and 5 from J, leaving 10 bases between them. Germline V CDR1 and CDR2: SGHAT, FQNNGV. The CDR3 sequence is 12 residues long. DNA of the CDR3: TGTGCCAGCAGGCCCATCGGGGAGACCCAGTACTTC. Protein sequence: CASRPIGETQYF.

The V and J genes are TRBV11-2 and TRBJ1-2; 7 bases are a match to TRBD1. Germline CDR1 reads SGHAT; CDR2 reads FQNNGV. Germline trimming cut 5 bases from V and 3 bases from J; bases unmatched to any gene: 6. The CDR3 covers 14 residues. The CDR3 sequence is CASSRRQGYYGYTF. CDR3 in DNA: TGTGCCAGCAGCCGGAGACAGGGCTACTATGGCTACACCTTC.

V is TRBV5-1 and J is TRBJ2-5, with 11 bases matching TRBD2. In germline, CDR1 is SGHRS, CDR2 YFSETQ. The CDR3 runs to 19 residues. Germline trimming cut 0 bases from V and 4 bases from J; bases unmatched to any gene: 14. CDR3 in amino acids: CASSLVGALSGRGTETQYF. The DNA of the CDR3 is TGCGCCAGCAGCTTGGTGGGGGCCCTTAGCGGGAGGGGCACAGAGACCCAGTACTTC.

This chain joins TRBV15 and TRBJ1-2, with TRBD1 matching 10 bases. The CDR3 runs to 17 residues. CDR1 is LNHNV and CDR2 is YYDKDF in the germline V gene (reference sequence). V gave up 1 base and J gave up 4 bases; unmatched junction bases: 9. The CDR3 nucleotides read TGTGCCACCAGCAGAGGATTCTGGGACAGGGGCATCTATGGCTACACCTTC. Translating gives CATSRGFWDRGIYGYTF. Complete variable domain (other parts from reference TRBV15 and TRBJ1-2): DAMVIQNPRYQVTQFGKPVTLSCSQTLNHNVMYWYQQKSSQAPKLLFHYYDKDFNNEADTPDNFQSRRPNTSFCFLDIRSPGLGDTAMYLCATSRGFWDRGIYGYTFGSGTRLTVV.

This clone is a singleton in its sample. The chain links TRBV10-3 to TRBJ2-2; 12 bases match TRBD2. J was trimmed by 5 bases and V by 4 bases; bases with no gene match: 5. Germline values: CDR1 ENHRY, CDR2 SYGVKD. The CDR3 loop spans 16 amino acids. CDR3 DNA sequence: TGTGCCATCAGTGTTCTAGCGGGAGGGGATACCGGGGAGCTGTTTTTT. It is translated as CAISVLAGGDTGELFF.

The count of this clone is one. The V and J genes are TRBV4-1 and TRBJ2-7; D is perhaps TRBD2 (6 bases). Trimming left V 1 base short and J 1 base short, with 11 bases between. This CDR3 has 15 residues. Germline-derived CDR1 and CDR2 are MGHRA and YSYEKL. The CDR3 region is CASSQGDGGSYEQYF. The CDR3 DNA reads as TGCGCCAGCAGCCAAGGAGACGGGGGTTCCTACGAGCAGTACTTC.

The V and J genes are TRBV28 and TRBJ2-7; D might be TRBD2 (6 bases). Germline V gives CDR1 MDHEN, CDR2 SYDVKM. The CDR3 runs to 14 residues. V gave up 6 bases and J gave up 2 bases, with 14 bases separating them. The CDR3 coding sequence is TGTGCCAGCAGCCACGGACTAATCCCCTACGAGCAGTACTTC. Its protein product is CASSHGLIPYEQYF. The full variable domain, with the rest looked up from reference TRBV28 and TRBJ2-7, is DVKVTQSSRYLVKRTGEKVFLECVQDMDHENMFWYRQDPGLGLRLIYFSYDVKMKEKGDIPEGYSVSREKKERFSLILESASTNQTSMYLCASSHGLIPYEQYFGPGTRLTVT.

The CDR3 bases are TGTGCCAGCAGCGAACAACGAGTTCGTGGGGCCAACGTCCTGACTTTC. This sequence encodes CASSEQRVRGANVLTF. The rearrangement links TRBV6-1 to TRBJ2-6; D remains ambiguous. The CDR3 sequence is 16 residues long. Trimming removed 6 bases at V and 3 bases at J, with 15 bases between. CDR1 and CDR2 (germline): MNHNS, SASEGT.

This clone was detected once. Here the CDR3 DNA reads TGTGCCATCAGGGGGGACAGGGATGTGGACGGCTACACCTTC. This translates into CAIRGDRDVDGYTF. The rearrangement links TRBV10-3 to TRBJ1-2; 9 nucleotides agree with TRBD1. Germline trimming cut 6 bases from V and 8 bases from J; bases unmatched to any gene: 10. The germline CDR1 and CDR2 sequences are ENHRY and SYGVKD. This CDR3 has 14 amino acids.

The rearrangement links TRBV11-1 to TRBJ2-1, with TRBD2 as a possible D gene (6 bases). Germline lookup yields CDR1 SGHAT and CDR2 FQDESV (reference sequence). Trimming took off 2 bases at V and 9 bases at J, with 14 bases between the two ends. The CDR3 sequence is 14 residues long. The CDR3 here is CASSLRGSGSEQFF. The DNA for the CDR3 is TGTGCCAGCAGCTTAAGAGGCTCCGGGAGTGAGCAGTTCTTC. Combining the CDR3 with reference TRBV11-1 and TRBJ2-1 gives the whole variable domain EAEVAQSPRYKITEKSQAVAFWCDPISGHATLYWYRQILGQGPELLVQFQDESVVDDSQLPKDRFSAERLKGVDSTLKIQPAELGDSAMYLCASSLRGSGSEQFFGPGTRLTVL.

The rearrangement links TRBV6-8 to TRBJ2-6, with unresolved D. With 4 bases removed from V and 3 bases from J, the gap between germline ends came to 4 bases. The length of the CDR3 is 13 residues. Germline CDR1 is MNHGY and CDR2 is SAAAGT. Written as DNA, the CDR3 is TGTGCCAGCAGTTCAGGTGGGGCCAACGTCCTGACTTTC. This translates into CASSSGGANVLTF.

The CDR3 loop reads CASSVHPGQEQFF. The CDR3 DNA reads as TGCGCCAGCAGTGTTCACCCGGGACAGGAGCAGTTCTTC. The V gene is TRBV10-1, the J gene TRBJ2-1; 7 bases fit TRBD1. Germline lookup yields CDR1 WNHNN and CDR2 SYGVQD (reference sequence). The CDR3 has 13 residues. J gave up 10 bases and V 4 bases, and 7 bases lay outside the gene matches.

The table lists this clone with a few counts. V is TRBV19 and J is TRBJ1-4; maybe TRBD1 (5 bases). The CDR3 loop spans 14 amino acids. The V end lost 6 bases, the J end lost 8 bases, and 16 bases lay between the germline ends. Looked up from germline, CDR1 is LNHDA and CDR2 is SQIVND (reference sequence). CDR3 sequence (DNA): TGTGCCAGTAGCATCCCGGGACTTCACGAAAAACTGTTTTTT. Encoded protein: CASSIPGLHEKLFF.

J is TRBJ2-7 and V is TRBV19, with TRBD1 matching over 8 bases. The CDR3 runs 13 residues. The V segment lost 10 bases and the J segment 2 bases; nucleotides outside the gene matches: 7. The germline V gene encodes CDR1 LNHDA and CDR2 SQIVND (reference sequence). CDR3 residues: CAIPARGPYEQYF. CDR3 DNA: TGTGCCATTCCGGCCAGGGGGCCCTACGAGCAGTACTTC.

The genes are TRBV7-3 and TRBJ2-7; no clear D gene. Germline V gives CDR1 SGHTA, CDR2 FQGTGA. The CDR3 is 17 residues long. V was clipped by 1 base and J by 3 bases, with 19 bases between them. The CDR3 here is CASSLRSGTPRLYEQYF. CDR3 DNA sequence: TGTGCCAGCAGCTTAAGATCAGGAACCCCCCGTCTCTACGAGCAGTACTTC.

The rearrangement links TRBV4-1 to TRBJ2-7; D is possibly TRBD1 (6 bases). Germline CDR1 MGHRA, CDR2 YSYEKL. Between the trimmed V and J ends, which lost 1 base and 0 bases, there was a span of 13 bases. The CDR3 loop spans 16 amino acids. As DNA, the CDR3 is TGCGCCAGCAGCCAAGGCAGACAGGCGAGCTCCTACGAGCAGTACTTC. Residues: CASSQGRQASSYEQYF.

This chain connects TRBV7-2 to TRBJ2-5; 8 bases map to TRBD2. This CDR3 is built from 16 residues. The trim removed 1 base at V and 2 bases at J, leaving 6 bases unmatched. The germline V gene encodes CDR1 SGHTA and CDR2 FQGNSA. The chain's CDR3 is CASSLGGAGGQETQYF. In nucleotides, the CDR3 is TGTGCCAGCAGCTTAGGAGGGGCGGGGGGACAAGAGACCCAGTACTTC. Filled out from reference TRBV7-2 and TRBJ2-5, the complete variable domain reads GAGVSQSPSNKVTEKGKDVELRCDPISGHTALYWYRQSLGQGLEFLIYFQGNSAPDKSGLPSDRFSAERTGGSVSTLTIQRTQQEDSAVYLCASSLGGAGGQETQYFGPGTRLLVL.

This chain uses TRBV2 with TRBJ2-1, with a possible D match to TRBD1 (6 bases). The CDR3 extends over 15 amino acids. Germline V lookup: CDR1 SNHLY, CDR2 FYNNEI. The V gene lost 3 bases and the J gene lost 4 bases, with 13 bases spanning the gap. For the CDR3, the DNA is TGTGCCAGCAGTGACGACAGGTTCCCATACAATGAGCAGTTCTTC. Residues: CASSDDRFPYNEQFF.

The chain has TRBV5-1 and TRBJ1-2, with D maybe TRBD1 (5 bases). CDR1 and CDR2 (germline): SGHRS, YFSETQ. V dropped 4 bases and J dropped 0 bases, with 13 bases sitting between them. The CDR3 contains 15 residues. CDR3 loop: CASSVYGAANYGYTF. In DNA, the CDR3 is TGCGCCAGCAGCGTTTATGGGGCAGCTAACTATGGCTACACCTTC.

The gene calls are TRBV5-4 and TRBJ2-5; a possible D gene is TRBD1 (6 bases). The CDR3 sequence is 13 residues long. The germline V gene encodes CDR1 SGHNT and CDR2 YYREEE (reference sequence). The V end lost 4 bases, the J end lost 5 bases, and 12 bases lay between the germline ends. The CDR3 DNA is TGTGCCAGCAGCGTCAGGGGTTCGGAGACCCAGTACTTC. It codes for CASSVRGSETQYF.

The V call is TRBV11-2, the J call TRBJ2-2, with D perhaps matching TRBD2 (6 bases). Germline V lookup: CDR1 SGHAT, CDR2 FQNNGV. V lost 7 bases and J 6 bases, leaving 24 bases between the germline ends. This CDR3 has 17 amino acids. The CDR3 coding sequence is TGTGCCAGCACCTCAACCGACCGGGGGACCAGGGCCGGGGAGCTGTTTTTT. Its protein is CASTSTDRGTRAGELFF.